This entry lists 2 T cell receptor beta chains sequenced from one sample in a study of cytomegalovirus exposure and HLA in healthy donors. The PCR made use of 60 Vbeta and 13 Jbeta primers. Using immunoSEQ multiplex PCR, the repertoire was profiled, and TCRdb retains in-frame clones only, with some absent. The table includes fewer than 200,000 clones, about 80% detected once. The sample was PBMCs. These receptors all stem from a woman in her 50s in good health and CMV-seropositive.

The CDR3 nucleotides read TGTGCCAGCAGTTTACAAGAGTATCAGCCCCAGCATTTT. Translating gives CASSLQEYQPQHF. The V call is TRBV27, the J call TRBJ1-5; D remains unclear. The CDR3 contains 13 residues. The V end was cut by 2 bases, the J end by 5 bases, with 7 bases between. In germline, CDR1 is MNHEY, CDR2 SMNVEV (reference sequence).

The V call is TRBV15, the J call TRBJ2-7; 7 positions match TRBD2. Looked up from germline, CDR1 is LNHNV and CDR2 is YYDKDF (reference sequence). This CDR3 spans 15 amino acids. The trim removed 0 bases at V and 2 bases at J, leaving 4 bases unmatched. CDR3 bases: TGTGCCACCAGCAGAGAACAGCGGGAACCCTACGAGCAGTACTTC. It codes for CATSREQREPYEQYF.